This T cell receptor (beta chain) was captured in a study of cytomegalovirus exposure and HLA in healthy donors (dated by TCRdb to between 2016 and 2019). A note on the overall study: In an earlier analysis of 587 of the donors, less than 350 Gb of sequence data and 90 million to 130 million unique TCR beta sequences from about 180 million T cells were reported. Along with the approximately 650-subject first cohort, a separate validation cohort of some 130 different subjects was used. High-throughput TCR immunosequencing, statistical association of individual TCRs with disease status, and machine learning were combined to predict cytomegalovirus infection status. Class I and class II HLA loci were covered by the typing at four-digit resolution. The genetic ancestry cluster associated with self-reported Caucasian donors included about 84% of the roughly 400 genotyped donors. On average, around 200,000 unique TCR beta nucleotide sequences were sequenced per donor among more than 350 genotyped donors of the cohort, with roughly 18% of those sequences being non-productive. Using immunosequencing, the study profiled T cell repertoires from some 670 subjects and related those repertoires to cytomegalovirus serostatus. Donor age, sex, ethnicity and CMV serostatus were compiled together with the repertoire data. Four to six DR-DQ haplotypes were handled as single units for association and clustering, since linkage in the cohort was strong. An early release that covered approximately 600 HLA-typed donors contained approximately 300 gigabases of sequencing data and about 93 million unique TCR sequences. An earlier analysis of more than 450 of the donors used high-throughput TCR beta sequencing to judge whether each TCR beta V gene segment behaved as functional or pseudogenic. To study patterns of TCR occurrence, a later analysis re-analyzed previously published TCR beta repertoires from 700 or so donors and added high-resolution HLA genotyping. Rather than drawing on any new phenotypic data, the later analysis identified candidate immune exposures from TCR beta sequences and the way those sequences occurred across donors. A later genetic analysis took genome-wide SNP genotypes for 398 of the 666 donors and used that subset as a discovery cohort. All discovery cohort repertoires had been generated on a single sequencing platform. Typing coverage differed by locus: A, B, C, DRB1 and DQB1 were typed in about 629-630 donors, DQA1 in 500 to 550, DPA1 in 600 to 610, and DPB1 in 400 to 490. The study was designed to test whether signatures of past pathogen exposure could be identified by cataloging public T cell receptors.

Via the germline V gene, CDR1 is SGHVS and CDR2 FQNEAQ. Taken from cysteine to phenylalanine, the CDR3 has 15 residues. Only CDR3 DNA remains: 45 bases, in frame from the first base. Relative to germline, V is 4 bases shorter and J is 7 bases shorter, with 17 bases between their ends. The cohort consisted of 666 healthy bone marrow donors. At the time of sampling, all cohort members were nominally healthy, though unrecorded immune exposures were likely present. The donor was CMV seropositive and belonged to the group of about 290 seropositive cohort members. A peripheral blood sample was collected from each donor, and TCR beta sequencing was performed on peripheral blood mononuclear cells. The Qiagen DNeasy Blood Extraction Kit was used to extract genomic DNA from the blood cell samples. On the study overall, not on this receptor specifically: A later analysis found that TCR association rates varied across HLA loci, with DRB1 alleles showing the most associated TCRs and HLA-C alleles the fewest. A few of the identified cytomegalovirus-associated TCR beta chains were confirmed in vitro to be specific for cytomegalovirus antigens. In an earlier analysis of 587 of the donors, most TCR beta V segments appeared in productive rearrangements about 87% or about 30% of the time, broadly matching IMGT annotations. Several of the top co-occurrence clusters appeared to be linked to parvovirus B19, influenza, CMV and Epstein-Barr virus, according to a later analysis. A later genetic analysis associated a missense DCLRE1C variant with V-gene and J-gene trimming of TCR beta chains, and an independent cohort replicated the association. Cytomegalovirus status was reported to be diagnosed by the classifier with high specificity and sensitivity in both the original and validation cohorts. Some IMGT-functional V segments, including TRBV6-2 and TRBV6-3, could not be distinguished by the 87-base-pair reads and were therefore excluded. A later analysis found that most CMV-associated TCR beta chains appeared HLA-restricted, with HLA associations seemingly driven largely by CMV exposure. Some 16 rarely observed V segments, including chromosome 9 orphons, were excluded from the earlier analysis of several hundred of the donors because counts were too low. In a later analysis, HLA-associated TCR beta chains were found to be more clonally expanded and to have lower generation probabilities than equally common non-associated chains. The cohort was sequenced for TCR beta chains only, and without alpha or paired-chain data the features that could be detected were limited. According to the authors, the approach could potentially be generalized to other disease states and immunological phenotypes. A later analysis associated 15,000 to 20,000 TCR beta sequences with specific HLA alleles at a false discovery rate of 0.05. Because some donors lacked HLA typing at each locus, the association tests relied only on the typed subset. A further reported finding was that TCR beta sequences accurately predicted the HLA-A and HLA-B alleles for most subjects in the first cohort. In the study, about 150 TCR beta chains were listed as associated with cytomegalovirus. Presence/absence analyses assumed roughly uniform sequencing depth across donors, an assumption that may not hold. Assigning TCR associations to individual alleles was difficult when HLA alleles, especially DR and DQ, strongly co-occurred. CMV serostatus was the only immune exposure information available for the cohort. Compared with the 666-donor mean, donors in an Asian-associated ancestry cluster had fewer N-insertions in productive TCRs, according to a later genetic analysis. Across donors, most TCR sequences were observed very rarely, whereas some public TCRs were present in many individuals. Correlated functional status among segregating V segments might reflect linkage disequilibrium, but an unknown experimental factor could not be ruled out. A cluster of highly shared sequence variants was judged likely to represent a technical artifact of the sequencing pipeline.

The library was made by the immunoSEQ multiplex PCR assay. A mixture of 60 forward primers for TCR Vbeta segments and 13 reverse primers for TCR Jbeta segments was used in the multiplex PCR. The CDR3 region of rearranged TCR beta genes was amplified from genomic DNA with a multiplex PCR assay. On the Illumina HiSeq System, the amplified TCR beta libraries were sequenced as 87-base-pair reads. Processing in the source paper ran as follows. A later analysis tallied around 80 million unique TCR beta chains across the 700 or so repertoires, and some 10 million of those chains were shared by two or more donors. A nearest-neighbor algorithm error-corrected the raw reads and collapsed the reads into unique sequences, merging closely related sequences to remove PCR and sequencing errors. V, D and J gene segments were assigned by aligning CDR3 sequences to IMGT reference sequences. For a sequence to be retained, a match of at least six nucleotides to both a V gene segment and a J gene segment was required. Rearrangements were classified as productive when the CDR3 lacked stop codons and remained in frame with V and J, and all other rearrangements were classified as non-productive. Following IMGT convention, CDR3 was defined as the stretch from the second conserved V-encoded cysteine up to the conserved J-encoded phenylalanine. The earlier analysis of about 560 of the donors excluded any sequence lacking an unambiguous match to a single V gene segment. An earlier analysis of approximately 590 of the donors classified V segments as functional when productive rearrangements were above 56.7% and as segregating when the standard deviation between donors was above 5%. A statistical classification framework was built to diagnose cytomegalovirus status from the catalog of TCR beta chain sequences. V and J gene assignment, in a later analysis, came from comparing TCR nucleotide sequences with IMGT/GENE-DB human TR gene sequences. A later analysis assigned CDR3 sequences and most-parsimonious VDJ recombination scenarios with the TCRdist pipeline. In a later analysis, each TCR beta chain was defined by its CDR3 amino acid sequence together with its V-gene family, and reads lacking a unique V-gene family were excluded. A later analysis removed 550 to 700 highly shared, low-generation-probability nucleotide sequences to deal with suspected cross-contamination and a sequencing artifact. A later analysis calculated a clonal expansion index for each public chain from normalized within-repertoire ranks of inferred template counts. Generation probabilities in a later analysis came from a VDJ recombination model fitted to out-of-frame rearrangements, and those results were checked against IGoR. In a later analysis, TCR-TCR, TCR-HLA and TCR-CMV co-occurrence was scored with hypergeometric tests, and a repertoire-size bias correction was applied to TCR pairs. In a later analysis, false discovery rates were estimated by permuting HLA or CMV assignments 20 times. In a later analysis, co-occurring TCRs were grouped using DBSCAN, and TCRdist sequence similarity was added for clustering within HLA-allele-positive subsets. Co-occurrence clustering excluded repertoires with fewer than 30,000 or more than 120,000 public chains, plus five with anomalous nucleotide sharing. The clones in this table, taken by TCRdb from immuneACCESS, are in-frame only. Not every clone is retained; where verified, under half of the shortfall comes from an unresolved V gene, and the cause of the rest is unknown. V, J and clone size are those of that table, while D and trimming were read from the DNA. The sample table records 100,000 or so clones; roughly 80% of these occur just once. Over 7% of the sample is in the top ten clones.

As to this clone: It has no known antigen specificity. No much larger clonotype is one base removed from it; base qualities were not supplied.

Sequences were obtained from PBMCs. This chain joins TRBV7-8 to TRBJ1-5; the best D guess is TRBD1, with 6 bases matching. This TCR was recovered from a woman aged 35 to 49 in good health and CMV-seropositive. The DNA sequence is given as TGTGCCAGCAGCTCGGATACAGGGTTTCGGCAGCCCCAGCATTTT. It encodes CASSSDTGFRQPQHF.